One sample yielded the 7 T cell receptor beta chains listed below, sequenced in a study of T-cell reconstitution after alpha-beta-depleted transplantation in children. TCRbeta library construction was performed incorporating unique molecular identifiers. TCRdb used MiXCR to reprocess the PCR reads, holding one entry per CDR3 protein. The sample records 200,000 or so distinct CDR3 sequences, roughly 6% being singletons. The source material was PBMCs, sampled before TCRalphabeta/CD19-depleted stem cell transplant. The receptors here all came from a girl under three years old with combined immunodeficiency, due to receive a stem cell transplant.

This clonotype appeared a few times. V is TRBV7-2 and J is TRBJ2-7; D perhaps matches TRBD1 (6 bases). Germline V gives CDR1 SGHTA, CDR2 FQGNSA. The CDR3 contains 13 residues. Trimming stripped 0 bases from V and 6 bases from J, with 9 bases between. CDR3 sequence (DNA): TGTGCCAGCAGCTTAGCCGGACAGTTCGAGCAGTACTTC. Amino acid sequence: CASSLAGQFEQYF.

This clonotype has ten or more counts. The J gene is TRBJ1-1, the V gene TRBV18; D may be TRBD1 (6 bases). The CDR3 length is 15 residues. Deletions cut 2 bases from V and 5 bases from J, with 15 bases between. Germline loops: CDR1 KGHSH, CDR2 LQKENI. CDR3 DNA sequence: TGTGCCAGCTCACCAAATCCAGGGGTCAAGACTGAAGCTTTCTTT. Translated: CASSPNPGVKTEAFF.

This clonotype appeared many times. The chain couples TRBV13 to TRBJ2-3; D is perhaps TRBD1 (6 bases). The germline V gene encodes CDR1 PRHDT and CDR2 FYEKMQ (reference sequence). CDR3 length: 15 residues. V lost 1 base and J lost 4, with 12 bases in between. The chain's CDR3 is CASSLEGQGPDTQYF. CDR3 nucleotide sequence: TGTGCCAGCAGCTTAGAGGGGCAGGGGCCAGATACGCAGTATTTT.

Many counts were recorded for this clonotype. The chain employs TRBV15 and TRBJ2-3, with a weak D call TRBD2 (5 bases). CDR1 LNHNV and CDR2 YYDKDF come from the germline V gene (reference sequence). CDR3 length equals 14 residues. Trimming left V 1 base short and J 2 bases short, with 7 bases between. CDR3 loop: CATSRAGYTDTQYF. DNA for the CDR3: TGTGCCACCAGCAGAGCGGGGTACACAGATACGCAGTATTTT.

Ten or more counts support this clonotype. The chain couples TRBV20-1 to TRBJ2-7; TRBD2 agrees at 9 bases. Germline loops: CDR1 DFQATT, CDR2 SNEGSKA (reference sequence). CDR3 length: 16 amino acids. The V gene end was trimmed by 5 bases and the J gene end by 0 bases; junction bases not matched to a gene: 11. The DNA for the CDR3 is TGCAGTGCTGAATATGGGCTAGCGGGGCCCTCCTACGAGCAGTACTTC. Translated: CSAEYGLAGPSYEQYF.

In this sample, this clonotype turned up many times. This sequence joins TRBV20-1 and TRBJ2-6; TRBD1 matches 8 bases. The germline gives CDR1 DFQATT, CDR2 SNEGSKA (reference sequence). The V gene end was trimmed by 1 base and the J gene end by 1 base; junction bases not matched to a gene: 6. The CDR3 runs 17 residues. The CDR3 sequence is CSARGQGNVSGANVLTF. The CDR3 DNA sequence: TGCAGTGCTAGAGGACAGGGGAACGTATCTGGGGCCAACGTCCTGACTTTC.

This clonotype was recorded many times. The J gene is TRBJ2-1, the V gene TRBV12-5; D call uncertain. Germline V lookup: CDR1 LGHNT, CDR2 FRNRAP. This CDR3 comprises 14 residues. V lost 1 base to trimming and J lost 6 bases, with 10 bases between them. The CDR3 DNA reads TGTGCTAGTGGTTTGGAAGGTAGCCCCAATGAGCAGTTCTTC. It specifies CASGLEGSPNEQFF.